These 27 T cell receptor beta chains were sequenced from one sample in a study of technical replicates of blood from a few donors. TCRdb keeps only in-frame clones here, not all; method: immunoSEQ multiplex PCR. Among about 82,000 clones, 94% were seen once, and the ten largest hold approximately 0.42%. Specimen: T cells isolated from PBMCs. The receptors come from a human donor in good health.

CDR3 DNA: TGTGCCACCCTTGGACAGGGTAAGGACTATGGCTACACCTTC. This sequence encodes CATLGQGKDYGYTF. The V call is TRBV19, the J call TRBJ1-2, with 8 bases matching TRBD1. After removal of 10 bases from V and 3 bases from J, the junction contained 10 bases not matched to a gene. The CDR3 extends over 14 amino acids. The V gene's germline CDR1 is LNHDA and CDR2 SQIVND (reference sequence).

J is TRBJ2-2 and V is TRBV4-1; 7 bases match TRBD2. Germline values: CDR1 MGHRA, CDR2 YSYEKL. The CDR3 extends over 14 amino acids. The ends lost 1 base at V and 8 bases at J; junction bases unmatched: 4. CDR3 sequence (DNA): TGCGCCAGCAGCCAAGCCCCTAGCGGAGGGGAGCTGTTTTTT. As protein: CASSQAPSGGELFF.

This chain connects TRBV4-1 to TRBJ1-5; no firm D call. The CDR3 is made up of 15 amino acids. Germline V gene data show CDR1 as MGHRA and CDR2 as YSYEKL. With 5 bases removed from V and 2 bases from J, the gap between germline ends came to 13 bases. The CDR3 coding sequence is TGCGCCAGCAGCAAAAATGAAGCGGGCAATCAGCCCCAGCATTTT. This codes for CASSKNEAGNQPQHF.

The chain couples TRBV2 to TRBJ2-1, with D perhaps matching TRBD2 (6 bases). This CDR3 has 13 residues. CDR1 and CDR2 from the germline V gene are SNHLY and FYNNEI. V was shortened by 3 bases and J by 6 bases, with 9 bases between the two germline ends. The CDR3 region is CASSEGRSNEQFF. CDR3 bases: TGTGCCAGCAGTGAGGGGAGGAGCAATGAGCAGTTCTTC.

The chain's CDR3 is CATSGQGVYSDTQYF. CDR3 DNA sequence: TGTGCCACCTCGGGACAGGGGGTCTACTCAGATACGCAGTATTTT. The chain carries TRBV25-1 and TRBJ2-3; 11 bases map to TRBD1. There are 15 residues in the CDR3. Germline V lookup: CDR1 MGHDK, CDR2 SYGVNS. V lost 10 bases, J lost 4 bases, and 10 bases stayed unmatched.

The chain employs TRBV10-3 and TRBJ2-5, with a weak D call TRBD1 (6 bases). CDR3 length equals 13 residues. CDR1 is ENHRY, CDR2 SYGVKD, per germline. V was clipped by 7 bases and J by 4 bases, with 13 bases between them. CDR3 nucleotides: TGTGCCATCACTACAGGGTTACGAGAGACCCAGTACTTC. It is translated as CAITTGLRETQYF.

The chain combines TRBV30 with TRBJ2-3; no clear D. Trimming removed 2 bases from V and 4 bases from J, with 4 bases in between. Germline lookup yields CDR1 GTSNPN and CDR2 SVGIG (reference sequence). This CDR3 region has 11 residues. The CDR3 DNA reads as TGTGCCTGGAGTTTAGCAGATACGCAGTATTTT. This codes for CAWSLADTQYF.

V gene TRBV27 combines with J gene TRBJ2-1, with 11 positions matching TRBD2. Germline CDR1 MNHEY, CDR2 SMNVEV (reference sequence). Trimming at V came to 7 bases and at J to 5 bases, leaving 13 bases not matched to a gene. The CDR3 runs to 17 residues. The CDR3 sequence: CASTFLLAGGPHNEQFF. The CDR3 nucleotides are TGTGCCAGCACCTTCTTATTAGCGGGAGGGCCACACAATGAGCAGTTCTTC.

This chain links TRBV6-5 with TRBJ2-7, with a weak D call TRBD2 (6 bases). CDR3 length equals 15 residues. Trimming removed 3 bases from V and 8 bases from J, with 20 bases in between. CDR1 is MNHEY and CDR2 is SVGAGI in the germline V gene. The CDR3 is CASSYGGGLRPQQYF. CDR3 in DNA: TGTGCCAGCAGTTATGGGGGAGGCCTCCGTCCACAGCAGTACTTC.

This rearrangement joins TRBV19 to TRBJ2-7; 7 bases line up with TRBD2. V shed 5 bases and J 5 bases; nucleotides not matched to a gene: 6. Per the germline V gene, CDR1 is LNHDA and CDR2 is SQIVND (reference sequence). The CDR3 runs to 13 residues. The CDR3 loop is CASSPLGGNEQYF. As DNA, the CDR3 is TGTGCCAGTAGTCCCCTGGGAGGGAACGAGCAGTACTTC.

CDR3 amino acids: CASSVGEDYEQYF. The CDR3 DNA reads as TGTGCCAGCAGCGTAGGCGAGGACTACGAGCAGTACTTC. The rearrangement uses TRBV9 and TRBJ2-7, with unresolved D. The CDR3 is made up of 13 amino acids. V lost 0 bases, J lost 3 bases, and 7 bases lay in between. Germline CDR1 is SGDLS and CDR2 is YYNGEE.

The chain is built from TRBV5-1 and TRBJ1-1; D remains unclear. The CDR3 has 14 amino acids. Germline CDR1 reads SGHRS; CDR2 reads YFSETQ. The germline V and J ends were trimmed by 4 bases and 0 bases, with 10 bases remaining between them. CDR3 bases: TGCGCCAGCAGCGAGTGGAGGGTGAACACTGAAGCTTTCTTT. Residues: CASSEWRVNTEAFF. The full variable domain, its missing parts supplied by reference TRBV5-1 and TRBJ1-1, is KAGVTQTPRYLIKTRGQQVTLSCSPISGHRSVSWYQQTPGQGLQFLFEYFSETQRNKGNFPGRFSGRQFSNSRSEMNVSTLELGDSALYLCASSEWRVNTEAFFGQGTRLTVV.

This clone was counted a few times. This sequence joins TRBV19 and TRBJ1-1; tentatively, D is TRBD1 (6 bases). CDR1 LNHDA and CDR2 SQIVND come from the germline V gene (reference sequence). The CDR3 runs 13 residues. V was trimmed by 8 bases and J by 0 bases, leaving 10 bases between them. The CDR3 nucleotides are TGTGCCAGTGGTACAGGGATGAACACTGAAGCTTTCTTT. Protein sequence: CASGTGMNTEAFF.

V gene TRBV2 combines with J gene TRBJ1-1; no reliable D call. This CDR3 contains 13 residues. The germline V and J ends were trimmed by 4 bases and 3 bases, with 9 bases remaining between them. Per germline, CDR1 SNHLY and CDR2 FYNNEI. CDR3 protein: CASSGIEDTEAFF. CDR3 bases: TGTGCCAGCAGTGGAATAGAGGACACTGAAGCTTTCTTT.

This chain connects TRBV5-6 to TRBJ2-7; no definite D call. V shed 5 bases and J shed 1 base, with 10 bases lying between them. The CDR3 length is 13 residues. CDR1 and CDR2 (germline): SGHDT, YYEEEE. The CDR3 loop reads CASRTRNSYEQYF. CDR3 sequence (DNA): TGTGCCAGCAGGACACGGAATTCCTACGAGCAGTACTTC.

The V gene is TRBV2, the J gene TRBJ1-4, with 9 bases matching TRBD1. The J segment lost 6 bases and the V segment lost 4 bases, leaving 6 bases of the junction unmatched. The germline V gene has CDR1 SNHLY and CDR2 FYNNEI. The CDR3 extends over 15 amino acids. CDR3 coding DNA: TGTGCCAGCAGTGCCGTCAGGACAGGGGATGAAAAACTGTTTTTT. It codes for CASSAVRTGDEKLFF.

A single count supports this clone. The DNA of the CDR3 is TGTGCCAGCAGCTTGGTATCGAACACTGAAGCTTTCTTT. It translates to CASSLVSNTEAFF. The rearrangement joins TRBV5-6 to TRBJ1-1, with D hard to call. The CDR3 extends over 13 amino acids. Trimming took off 0 bases at V and 1 base at J, with 4 bases between the two ends. Per the germline V gene, CDR1 is SGHDT and CDR2 is YYEEEE.

This chain links TRBV27 with TRBJ2-3; D is possibly TRBD1 (5 bases). The CDR3 is made up of 17 amino acids. The V and J ends lost 6 bases and 2 bases respectively, with 21 bases between them. The germline gives CDR1 MNHEY, CDR2 SMNVEV (reference sequence). CDR3 loop: CASREEAGNKATDTQYF. The CDR3 coding sequence is TGTGCCAGCAGGGAAGAAGCAGGGAATAAAGCCACAGATACGCAGTATTTT.

This chain links TRBV2 with TRBJ1-2; D gene uncertain. Deletions cut 7 bases from V and 11 bases from J, with 20 bases between. Germline V gene data show CDR1 as SNHLY and CDR2 as FYNNEI. This CDR3 comprises 13 residues. In DNA, the CDR3 is TGTGCCAGCAAGTGGGGAGAAAAGGGTGGTTACACCTTC. It specifies CASKWGEKGGYTF.

This chain joins TRBV29-1 and TRBJ2-2; D might be TRBD2 (7 bases). Germline V CDR1 and CDR2: SQVTM, ANQGSEA. Trimming took off 3 bases at V and 4 bases at J, with 15 bases between the two ends. The CDR3 length is 15 residues. The CDR3 DNA reads TGCAGCGTTGATACCGGGGGGCGAGGCACCGGGGAGCTGTTTTTT. Amino acid sequence: CSVDTGGRGTGELFF.

V gene TRBV7-3 combines with J gene TRBJ2-3; D not resolved. In germline, CDR1 is SGHTA, CDR2 FQGTGA. V was pared by 5 bases and J by 1 base, with 13 bases between. The CDR3 spans 15 residues. The CDR3 DNA reads TGTGCCAGCAGCCCAGTGGGTGAGGGCACAGATACGCAGTATTTT. It is translated as CASSPVGEGTDTQYF.

This clone has just a few counts. The chain carries TRBV30 and TRBJ1-2, with D possibly TRBD1 on 6 matching bases. Germline V gene data show CDR1 as GTSNPN and CDR2 as SVGIG (reference sequence). V shed 0 bases and J shed 7 bases, with 12 bases lying between them. This CDR3 has 13 residues. CDR3 DNA: TGTGCCTGGAGTGTACACAGGGAAACTGGCTACACCTTC. Translating gives CAWSVHRETGYTF.

The chain is built from TRBV27 and TRBJ2-7; perhaps TRBD2 as D (6 bases). Trimming took 5 bases from V and 7 from J, leaving 18 bases between them. The CDR3 consists of 14 residues. Germline V gene data show CDR1 as MNHEY and CDR2 as SMNVEV (reference sequence). The CDR3 DNA reads TGTGCCAGCAGTAACCACCGGGAGCGGTGGGAGCAGTACTTC. This encodes CASSNHRERWEQYF.

The rearrangement uses TRBV4-3 and TRBJ2-5, with TRBD2 matching 7 bases. Germline CDR1 and CDR2: LGHNA and YSLEER. The trim removed 4 bases at V and 3 bases at J, leaving 5 bases unmatched. The CDR3 covers 14 residues. CDR3 loop: CASSLGTIEETQYF. CDR3 DNA: TGCGCCAGCAGCCTCGGGACTATTGAAGAGACCCAGTACTTC.

V usage is TRBV2 and J usage is TRBJ2-7; 10 bases fit TRBD2. V was pared by 6 bases and J by 4 bases, with 6 bases of the junction left unmatched. The length of the CDR3 is 14 residues. The V gene's germline CDR1 is SNHLY and CDR2 FYNNEI. The CDR3 here is CASSLTSGMYEQYF. CDR3 in DNA: TGTGCCAGCAGCCTCACTAGCGGGATGTACGAGCAGTACTTC. Full variable domain (rest looked up from reference TRBV2 and TRBJ2-7): EPEVTQTPSHQVTQMGQEVILRCVPISNHLYFYWYRQILGQKVEFLVSFYNNEISEKSEIFDDQFSVERPDGSNFTLKIRSTKLEDSAMYFCASSLTSGMYEQYFGPGTRLTVT.

The chain links TRBV19 to TRBJ2-7; TRBD2 might be the D (6 bases). V was cut by 4 bases and J by 6 bases, with 16 bases left in between. CDR3 length equals 14 residues. Germline assignment: CDR1 LNHDA and CDR2 SQIVND (reference sequence). CDR3 sequence: CASSTQGTYREQYF. The CDR3 DNA follows: TGTGCCAGTAGTACCCAAGGGACTTACCGCGAGCAGTACTTC.

This clone appeared once. The V call is TRBV18, the J call TRBJ2-7; TRBD2 might be the D (6 bases). V was trimmed by 0 bases and J by 1 base, leaving 13 bases between them. The CDR3 consists of 16 residues. The germline V gene has CDR1 KGHSH and CDR2 LQKENI. CDR3: CASSPPGRTYSYEQYF. In DNA form, the CDR3 reads TGTGCCAGCTCACCACCGGGGAGGACGTATTCCTACGAGCAGTACTTC.